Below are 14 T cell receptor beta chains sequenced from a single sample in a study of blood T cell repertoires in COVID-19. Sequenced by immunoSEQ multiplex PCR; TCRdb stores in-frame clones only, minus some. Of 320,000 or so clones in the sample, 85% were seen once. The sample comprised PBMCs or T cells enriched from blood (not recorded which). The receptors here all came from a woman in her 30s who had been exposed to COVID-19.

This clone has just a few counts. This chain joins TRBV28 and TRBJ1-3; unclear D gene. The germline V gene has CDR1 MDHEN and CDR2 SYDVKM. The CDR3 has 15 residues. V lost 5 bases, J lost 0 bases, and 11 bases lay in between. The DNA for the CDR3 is TGTGCCAGCAGTCCCGGCGGGCGCTCTGGAAACACCATATATTTT. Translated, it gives CASSPGGRSGNTIYF.

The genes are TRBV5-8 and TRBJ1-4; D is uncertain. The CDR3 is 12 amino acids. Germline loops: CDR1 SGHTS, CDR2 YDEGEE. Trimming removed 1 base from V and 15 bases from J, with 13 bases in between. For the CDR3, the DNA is TGTGCCAGCAGCTTGTACACGACGACATTGTTTTTT. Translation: CASSLYTTTLFF.

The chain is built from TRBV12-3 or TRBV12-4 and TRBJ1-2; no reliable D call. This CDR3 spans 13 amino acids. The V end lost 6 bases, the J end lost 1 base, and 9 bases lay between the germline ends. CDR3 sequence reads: CASRPGVNYGYTF. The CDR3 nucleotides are TGTGCCAGCAGACCCGGAGTTAACTATGGCTACACCTTC.

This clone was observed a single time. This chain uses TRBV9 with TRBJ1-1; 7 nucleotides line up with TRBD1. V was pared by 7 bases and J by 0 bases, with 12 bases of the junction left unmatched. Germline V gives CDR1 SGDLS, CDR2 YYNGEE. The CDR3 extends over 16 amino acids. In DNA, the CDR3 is TGTGCCAGCCAGTCCCCCGAGGGGGCTCTGAACACTGAAGCTTTCTTT. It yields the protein CASQSPEGALNTEAFF.

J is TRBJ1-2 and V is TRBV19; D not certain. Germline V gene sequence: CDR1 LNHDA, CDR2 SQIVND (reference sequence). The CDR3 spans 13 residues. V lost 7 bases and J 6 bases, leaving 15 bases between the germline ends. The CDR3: CASTRAGGHGYTF. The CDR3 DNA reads TGTGCCAGTACAAGGGCAGGAGGGCATGGCTACACCTTC.

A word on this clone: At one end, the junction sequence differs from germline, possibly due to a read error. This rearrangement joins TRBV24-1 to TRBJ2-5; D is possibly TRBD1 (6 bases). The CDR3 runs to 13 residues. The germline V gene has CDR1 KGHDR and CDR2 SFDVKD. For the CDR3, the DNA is TGTGCCACCAGTGATTTGTTAACAGGGTCTTTGAACTTC. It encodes CATSDLLTGSLNF.

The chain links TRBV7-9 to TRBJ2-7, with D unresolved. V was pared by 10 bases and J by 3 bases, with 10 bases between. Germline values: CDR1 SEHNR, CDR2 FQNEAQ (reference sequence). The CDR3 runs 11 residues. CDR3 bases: TGTGCCACCAATTTCAACTACGAGCAGTACTTC. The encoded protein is CATNFNYEQYF.

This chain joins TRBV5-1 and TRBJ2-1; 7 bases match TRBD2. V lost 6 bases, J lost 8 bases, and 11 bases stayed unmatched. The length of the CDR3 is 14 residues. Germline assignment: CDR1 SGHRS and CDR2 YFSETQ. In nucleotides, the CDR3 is TGCGCCAGCATAGAGACTAGCAAGGGTGATGAGCAGTTCTTC. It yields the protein CASIETSKGDEQFF.

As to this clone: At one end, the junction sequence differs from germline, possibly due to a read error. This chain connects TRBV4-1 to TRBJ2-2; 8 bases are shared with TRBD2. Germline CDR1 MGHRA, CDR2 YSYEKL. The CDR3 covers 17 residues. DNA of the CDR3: TGCGCCAGCAGCCAAGATACGGATAGCGGGAACAACGGGGAGCTGTTTTTT. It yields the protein CASSQDTDSGNNGELFF.

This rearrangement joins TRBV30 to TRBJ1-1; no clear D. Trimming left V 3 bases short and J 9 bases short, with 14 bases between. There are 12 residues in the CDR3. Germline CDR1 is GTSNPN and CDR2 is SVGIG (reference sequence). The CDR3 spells CAWSATLQKAFF. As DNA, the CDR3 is TGTGCCTGGAGCGCCACCCTACAGAAAGCTTTCTTT. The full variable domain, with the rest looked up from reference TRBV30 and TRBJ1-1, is SQTIHQWPATLVQPVGSPLSLECTVEGTSNPNLYWYRQAAGRGLQLLFYSVGIGQISSEVPQNLSASRPQDRQFILSSKKLLLSDSGFYLCAWSATLQKAFFGQGTRLTVV.

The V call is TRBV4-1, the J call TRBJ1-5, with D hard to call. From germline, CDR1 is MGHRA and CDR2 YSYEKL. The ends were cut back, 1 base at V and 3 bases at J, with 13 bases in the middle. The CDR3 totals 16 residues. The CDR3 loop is CASSQVEIVPNQPQHF. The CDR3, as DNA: TGCGCCAGCAGCCAAGTAGAAATCGTGCCCAATCAGCCCCAGCATTTT.

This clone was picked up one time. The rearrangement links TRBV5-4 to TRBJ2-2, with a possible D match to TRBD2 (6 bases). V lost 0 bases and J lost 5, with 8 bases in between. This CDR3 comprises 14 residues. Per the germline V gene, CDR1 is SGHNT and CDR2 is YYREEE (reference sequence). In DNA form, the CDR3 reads TGTGCCAGCAGCTTGGATAGCGGAACCGGGGAGCTGTTTTTT. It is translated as CASSLDSGTGELFF.

The CDR3 sequence: CAWSGLAGGPKETDTQYF. CDR3 sequence (DNA): TGTGCCTGGAGTGGACTAGCGGGAGGGCCGAAGGAAACAGATACGCAGTATTTT. V gene TRBV30 combines with J gene TRBJ2-3; 14 bases are shared with TRBD2. Germline CDR1 GTSNPN, CDR2 SVGIG (reference sequence). The CDR3 sequence is 18 residues long. With 1 base clipped from V and 3 bases from J, the junction kept 9 bases outside the gene matches. The variable domain in full, completed from reference TRBV30 and TRBJ2-3, reads SQTIHQWPATLVQPVGSPLSLECTVEGTSNPNLYWYRQAAGRGLQLLFYSVGIGQISSEVPQNLSASRPQDRQFILSSKKLLLSDSGFYLCAWSGLAGGPKETDTQYFGPGTRLTVL.

As DNA, the CDR3 is TGTGCCAGCAGCCCACCGACAGGTTCAGAGACCCAGTACTTC. Its translation: CASSPPTGSETQYF. The chain carries TRBV11-2 and TRBJ2-5, with a tentative D call TRBD1 (6 bases). This CDR3 region has 14 residues. V lost 5 bases and J 4 bases, leaving 14 bases between the germline ends. Germline V lookup: CDR1 SGHAT, CDR2 FQNNGV.